This T cell receptor beta chain was sequenced in a study of glioma-infiltrating T cells after dendritic cell vaccination. Study at large: Three intradermal dendritic cell vaccine injections were given every two weeks.

About this clone: Its antigen remains unknown.

Germline V gives CDR1 LGHNA, CDR2 YNFKEQ. V lost 5 bases, J lost 0 bases, and 11 bases lay in between. The CDR3 spans 14 residues. Profiling relied on immunoSEQ multiplex PCR, and the TCRdb table lists in-frame clones only, not all of them. The sample consists of about 100,000 clones, around three quarters of them appearing once. Whole-study results and caveats: Estimated pretreatment TIL content predicted outcome after dendritic cell vaccination. TCR clonality showed no direct relationship with survival.

The material was blood, obtained before dendritic cell vaccination. The chain combines TRBV4-2 with TRBJ2-7, with D perhaps matching TRBD2 (6 bases). The origin of this receptor is a human donor with glioblastoma. The CDR3 loop is CASSSAGSSYEQYF. CDR3 nucleotide sequence: TGTGCCAGCAGCTCTGCCGGGAGCTCCTACGAGCAGTACTTC.